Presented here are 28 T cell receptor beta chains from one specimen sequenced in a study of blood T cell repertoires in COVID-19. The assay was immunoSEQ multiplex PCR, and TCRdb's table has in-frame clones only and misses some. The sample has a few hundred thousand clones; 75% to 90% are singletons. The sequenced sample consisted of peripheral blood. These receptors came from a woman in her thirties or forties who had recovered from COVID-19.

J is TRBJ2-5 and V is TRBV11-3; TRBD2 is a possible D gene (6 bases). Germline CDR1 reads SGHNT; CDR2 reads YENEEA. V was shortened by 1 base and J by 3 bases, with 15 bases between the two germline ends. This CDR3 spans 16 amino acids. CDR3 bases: TGTGCCAGCAGCTTAGTGGTGGGAGGCCCTAAAGAGACCCAGTACTTC. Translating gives CASSLVVGGPKETQYF.

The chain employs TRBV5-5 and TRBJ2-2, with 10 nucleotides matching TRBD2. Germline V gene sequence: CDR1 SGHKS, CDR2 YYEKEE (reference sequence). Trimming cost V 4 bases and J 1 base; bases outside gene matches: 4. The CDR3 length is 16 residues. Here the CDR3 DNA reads TGTGCCAGCAGCAGTGGACTAGCGGAGAACACCGGGGAGCTGTTTTTT. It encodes CASSSGLAENTGELFF.

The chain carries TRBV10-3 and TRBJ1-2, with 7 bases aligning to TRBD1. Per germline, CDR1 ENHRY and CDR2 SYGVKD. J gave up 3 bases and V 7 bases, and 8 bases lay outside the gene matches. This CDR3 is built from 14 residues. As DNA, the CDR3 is TGTGCCATCAAGAAGGGGGCGACGGACTATGGCTACACCTTC. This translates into CAIKKGATDYGYTF.

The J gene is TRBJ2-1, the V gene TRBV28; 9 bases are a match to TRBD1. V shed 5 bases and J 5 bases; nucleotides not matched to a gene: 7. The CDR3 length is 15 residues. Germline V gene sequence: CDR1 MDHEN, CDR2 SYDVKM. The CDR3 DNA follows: TGTGCCAGCAGTATCCCGGGACAGGGCAACAATGAGCAGTTCTTC. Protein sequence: CASSIPGQGNNEQFF. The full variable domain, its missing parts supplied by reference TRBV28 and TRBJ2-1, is DVKVTQSSRYLVKRTGEKVFLECVQDMDHENMFWYRQDPGLGLRLIYFSYDVKMKEKGDIPEGYSVSREKKERFSLILESASTNQTSMYLCASSIPGQGNNEQFFGPGTRLTVL.

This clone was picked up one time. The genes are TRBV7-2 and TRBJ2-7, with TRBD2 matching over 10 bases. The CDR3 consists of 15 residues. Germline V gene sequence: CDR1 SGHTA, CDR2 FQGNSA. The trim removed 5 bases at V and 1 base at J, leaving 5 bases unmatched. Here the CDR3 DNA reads TGTGCCAGCAGCGCCAGCGGGAGGGGTTCCTACGAGCAGTACGTC. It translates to CASSASGRGSYEQYV.

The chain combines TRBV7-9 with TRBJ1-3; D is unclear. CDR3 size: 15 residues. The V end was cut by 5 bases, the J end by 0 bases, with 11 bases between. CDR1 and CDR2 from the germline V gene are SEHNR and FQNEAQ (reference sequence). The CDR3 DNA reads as TGTGCCAGCAGCGCCCGAGGGAACTCTGGAAACACCATATATTTT. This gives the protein CASSARGNSGNTIYF. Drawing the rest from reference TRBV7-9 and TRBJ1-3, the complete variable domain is DTGVSQNPRHKITKRGQNVTFRCDPISEHNRLYWYRQTLGQGPEFLTYFQNEAQLEKSRLLSDRFSAERPKGSFSTLEIQRTEQGDSAMYLCASSARGNSGNTIYFGEGSWLTVV.

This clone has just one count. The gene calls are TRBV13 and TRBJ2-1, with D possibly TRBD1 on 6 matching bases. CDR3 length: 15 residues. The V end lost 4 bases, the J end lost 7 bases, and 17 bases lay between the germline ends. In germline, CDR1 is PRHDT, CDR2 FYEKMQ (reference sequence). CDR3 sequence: CASSYSRTDKNEQFF. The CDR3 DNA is TGTGCCAGCAGCTACAGTAGGACAGACAAAAATGAGCAGTTCTTC.

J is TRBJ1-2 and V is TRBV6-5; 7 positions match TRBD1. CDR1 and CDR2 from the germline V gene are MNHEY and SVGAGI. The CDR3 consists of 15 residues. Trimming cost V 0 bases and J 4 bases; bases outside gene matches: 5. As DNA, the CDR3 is TGTGCCAGCAGTTACTCTCAGGGGGGCGGCTATGGCTACACCTTC. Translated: CASSYSQGGGYGYTF.

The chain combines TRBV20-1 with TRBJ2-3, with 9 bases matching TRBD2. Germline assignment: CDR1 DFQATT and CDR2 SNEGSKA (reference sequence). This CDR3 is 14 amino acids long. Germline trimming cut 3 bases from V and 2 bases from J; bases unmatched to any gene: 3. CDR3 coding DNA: TGCAGTGCTAGTGGGACTAGCTTCACAGATACGCAGTATTTT. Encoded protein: CSASGTSFTDTQYF.

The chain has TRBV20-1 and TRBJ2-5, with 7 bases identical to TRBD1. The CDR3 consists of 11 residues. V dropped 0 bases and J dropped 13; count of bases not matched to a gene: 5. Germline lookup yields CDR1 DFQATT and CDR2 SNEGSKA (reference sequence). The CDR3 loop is CSARDEDRSYF. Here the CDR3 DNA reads TGCAGTGCTAGAGACGAGGACAGGTCGTACTTC.

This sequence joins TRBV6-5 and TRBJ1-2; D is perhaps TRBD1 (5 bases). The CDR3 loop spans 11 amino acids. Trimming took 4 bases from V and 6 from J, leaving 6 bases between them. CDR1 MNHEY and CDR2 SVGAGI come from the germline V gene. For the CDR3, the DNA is TGTGCCAGCAGTTCAGGGCATGGCTACACCTTC. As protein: CASSSGHGYTF.

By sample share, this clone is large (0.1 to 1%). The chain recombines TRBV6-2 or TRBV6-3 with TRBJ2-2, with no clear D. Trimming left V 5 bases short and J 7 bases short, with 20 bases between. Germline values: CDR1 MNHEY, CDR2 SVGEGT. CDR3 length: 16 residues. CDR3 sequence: CASSPYAEAQYGELFF. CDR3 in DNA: TGTGCCAGCAGTCCCTACGCAGAGGCGCAGTACGGGGAGCTGTTTTTT.

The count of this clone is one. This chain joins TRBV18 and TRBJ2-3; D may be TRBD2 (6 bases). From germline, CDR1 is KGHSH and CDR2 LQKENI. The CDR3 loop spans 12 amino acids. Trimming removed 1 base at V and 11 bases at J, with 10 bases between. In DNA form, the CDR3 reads TGTGCCAGCTCACCACGACTAGAGAGGCAGTATTTT. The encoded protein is CASSPRLERQYF.

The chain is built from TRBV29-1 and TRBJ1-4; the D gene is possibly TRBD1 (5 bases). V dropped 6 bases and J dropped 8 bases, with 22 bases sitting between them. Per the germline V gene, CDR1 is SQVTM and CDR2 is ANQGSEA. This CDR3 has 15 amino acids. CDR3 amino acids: CSVKPTGTTGEKLFF. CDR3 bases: TGCAGCGTCAAACCTACCGGGACTACTGGGGAAAAACTGTTTTTT.

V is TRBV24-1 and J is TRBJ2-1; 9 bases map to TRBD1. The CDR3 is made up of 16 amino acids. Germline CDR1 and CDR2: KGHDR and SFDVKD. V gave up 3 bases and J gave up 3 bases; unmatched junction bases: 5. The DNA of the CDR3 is TGTGCCACCAGTGATACCGGGACAGGGAGCTACAATGAGCAGTTCTTC. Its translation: CATSDTGTGSYNEQFF.

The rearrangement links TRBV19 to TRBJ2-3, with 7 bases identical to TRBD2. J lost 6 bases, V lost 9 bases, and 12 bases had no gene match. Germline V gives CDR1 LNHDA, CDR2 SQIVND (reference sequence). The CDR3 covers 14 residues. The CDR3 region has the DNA TGTGCCAGCCACCAAAGGGCCGGGGGGGATACGCAGTATTTT. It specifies CASHQRAGGDTQYF.

Here the CDR3 reads CASRWGVDSNQPQHF. The CDR3 DNA sequence: TGTGCCTCCCGATGGGGGGTAGATAGCAATCAGCCCCAGCATTTT. This chain links TRBV19 with TRBJ1-5; a possible D gene is TRBD1 (5 bases). Germline CDR1 is LNHDA and CDR2 is SQIVND (reference sequence). The CDR3 is 15 amino acids. V was clipped by 11 bases and J by 0 bases, with 17 bases between them.

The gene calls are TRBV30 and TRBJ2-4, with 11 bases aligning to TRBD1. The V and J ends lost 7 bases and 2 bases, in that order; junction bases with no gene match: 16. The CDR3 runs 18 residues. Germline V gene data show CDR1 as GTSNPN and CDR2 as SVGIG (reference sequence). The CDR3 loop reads CASRPGQGEMGTKNIQYF. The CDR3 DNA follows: TGTGCCTCCCGTCCGGGACAGGGGGAAATGGGAACCAAAAACATTCAGTACTTC.

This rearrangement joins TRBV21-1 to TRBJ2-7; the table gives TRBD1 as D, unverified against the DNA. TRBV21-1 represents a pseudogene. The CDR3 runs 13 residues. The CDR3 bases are TGTGCCAGGCCCGGGACAACGGATGACGAGCAGTACTTC. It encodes CARPGTTDDEQYF.

CDR3 in amino acids: CAISESPGGASSYNSPLHF. Written as DNA, the CDR3 is TGTGCCATCAGTGAGTCGCCAGGAGGGGCGAGCTCCTATAATTCACCCCTCCACTTT. The chain combines TRBV10-3 with TRBJ1-6; possible D gene TRBD1, 5 bases. The germline V and J ends were trimmed by 0 bases and 0 bases, with 15 bases remaining between them. Germline V CDR1 and CDR2: ENHRY, SYGVKD. The CDR3 is 19 amino acids.

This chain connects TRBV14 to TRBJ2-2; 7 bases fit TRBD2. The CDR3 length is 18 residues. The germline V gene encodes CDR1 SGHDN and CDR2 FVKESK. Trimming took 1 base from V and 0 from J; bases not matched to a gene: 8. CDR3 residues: CASSQVGAGHSNTGELFF. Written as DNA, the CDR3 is TGTGCCAGCAGCCAAGTTGGAGCGGGGCACTCGAACACCGGGGAGCTGTTTTTT.

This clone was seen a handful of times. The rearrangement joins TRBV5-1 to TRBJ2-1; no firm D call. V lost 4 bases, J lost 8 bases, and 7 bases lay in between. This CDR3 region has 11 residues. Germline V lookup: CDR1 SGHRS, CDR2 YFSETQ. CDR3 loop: CASSDLDEQFF. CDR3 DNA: TGCGCCAGCAGCGACTTGGATGAGCAGTTCTTC.

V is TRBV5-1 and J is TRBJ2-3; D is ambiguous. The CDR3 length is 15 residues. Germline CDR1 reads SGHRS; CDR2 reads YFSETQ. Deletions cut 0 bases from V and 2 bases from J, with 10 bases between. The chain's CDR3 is CASSLEPSNTDTQYF. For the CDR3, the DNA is TGCGCCAGCAGCTTGGAACCCTCTAACACAGATACGCAGTATTTT.

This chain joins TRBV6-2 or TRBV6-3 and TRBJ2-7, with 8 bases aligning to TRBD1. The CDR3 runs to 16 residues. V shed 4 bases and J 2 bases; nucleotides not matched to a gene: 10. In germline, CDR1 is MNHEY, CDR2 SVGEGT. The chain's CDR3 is CASSFTGTGVTYEQYV. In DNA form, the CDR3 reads TGTGCCAGCAGTTTCACCGGGACAGGCGTCACCTACGAGCAGTACGTC.

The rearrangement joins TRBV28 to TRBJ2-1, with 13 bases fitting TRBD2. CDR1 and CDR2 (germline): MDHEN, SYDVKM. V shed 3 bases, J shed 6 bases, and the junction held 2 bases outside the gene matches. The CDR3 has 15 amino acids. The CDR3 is CASSFRLAGGNEQFF. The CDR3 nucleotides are TGTGCCAGCAGTTTCCGACTAGCGGGGGGCAATGAGCAGTTCTTC.

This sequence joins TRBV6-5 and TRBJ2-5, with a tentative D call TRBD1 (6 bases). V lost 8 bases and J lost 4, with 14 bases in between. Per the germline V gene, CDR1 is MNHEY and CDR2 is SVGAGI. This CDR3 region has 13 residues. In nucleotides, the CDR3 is TGTGCCAGCGGCAAGGACAGTGCAGAGACCCAGTACTTC. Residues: CASGKDSAETQYF.

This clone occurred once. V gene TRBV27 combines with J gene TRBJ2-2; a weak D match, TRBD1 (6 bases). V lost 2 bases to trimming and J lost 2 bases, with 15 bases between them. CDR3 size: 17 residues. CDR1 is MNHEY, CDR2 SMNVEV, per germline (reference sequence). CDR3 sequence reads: CASSLKKQGTNTGELFF. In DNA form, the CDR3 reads TGTGCCAGCAGTTTAAAGAAGCAGGGGACCAACACCGGGGAGCTGTTTTTT.

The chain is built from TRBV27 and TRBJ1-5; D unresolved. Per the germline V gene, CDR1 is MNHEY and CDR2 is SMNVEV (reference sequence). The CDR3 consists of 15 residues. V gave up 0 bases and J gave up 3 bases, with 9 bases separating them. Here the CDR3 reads CASSLSSWANQPQHF. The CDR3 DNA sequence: TGTGCCAGCAGTTTATCGTCTTGGGCCAATCAGCCCCAGCATTTT.